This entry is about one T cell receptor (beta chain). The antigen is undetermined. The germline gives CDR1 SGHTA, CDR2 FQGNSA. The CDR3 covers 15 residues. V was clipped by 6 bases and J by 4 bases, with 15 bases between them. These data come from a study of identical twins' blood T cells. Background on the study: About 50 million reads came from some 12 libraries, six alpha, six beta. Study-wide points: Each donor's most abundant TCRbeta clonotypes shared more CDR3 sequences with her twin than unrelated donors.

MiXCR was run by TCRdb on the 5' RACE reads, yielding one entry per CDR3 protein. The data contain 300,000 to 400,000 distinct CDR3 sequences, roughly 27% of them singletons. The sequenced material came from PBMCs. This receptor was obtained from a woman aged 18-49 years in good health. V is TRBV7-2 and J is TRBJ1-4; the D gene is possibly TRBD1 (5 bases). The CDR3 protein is CASSQQGSHNEKLFF. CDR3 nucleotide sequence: TGTGCCAGCAGTCAGCAGGGTTCTCATAATGAAAAACTGTTTTTT.